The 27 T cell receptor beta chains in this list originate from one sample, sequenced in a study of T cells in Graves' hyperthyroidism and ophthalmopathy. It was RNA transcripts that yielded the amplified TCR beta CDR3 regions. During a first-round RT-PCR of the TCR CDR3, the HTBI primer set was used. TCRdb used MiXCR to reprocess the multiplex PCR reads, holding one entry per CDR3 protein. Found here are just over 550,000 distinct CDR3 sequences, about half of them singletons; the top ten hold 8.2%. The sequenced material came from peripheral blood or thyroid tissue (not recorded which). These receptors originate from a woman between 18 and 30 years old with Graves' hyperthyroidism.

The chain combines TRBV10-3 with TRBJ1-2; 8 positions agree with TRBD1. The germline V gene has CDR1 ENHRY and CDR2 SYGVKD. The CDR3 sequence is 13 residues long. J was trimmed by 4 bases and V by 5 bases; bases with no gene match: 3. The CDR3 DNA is TGTGCCATCAGTATAGGGACAGGCTATGGCTACACCTTC. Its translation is CAISIGTGYGYTF.

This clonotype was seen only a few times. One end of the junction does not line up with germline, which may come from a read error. CDR3 sequence: CASSYRQGSMETQYF. The DNA for the CDR3 is TGCGCCAGCAGCTACCGACAGGGTTCAATGGAGACCCAGTACTTC. The chain carries TRBV7-2 and TRBJ2-5; 7 positions agree with TRBD1. Looked up from germline, CDR1 is SGHTA and CDR2 is FQGNSA. This CDR3 region has 15 residues.

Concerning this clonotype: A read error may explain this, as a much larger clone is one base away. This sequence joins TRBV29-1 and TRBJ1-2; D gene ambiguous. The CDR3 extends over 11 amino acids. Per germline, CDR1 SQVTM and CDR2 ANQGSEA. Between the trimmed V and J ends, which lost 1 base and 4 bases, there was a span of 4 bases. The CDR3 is CSVEGGYGYTF. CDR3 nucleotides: TGCAGCGTTGAAGGGGGCTATGGCTACACCTTC. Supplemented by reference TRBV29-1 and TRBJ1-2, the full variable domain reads SAVISQKPSRDICQRGTSLTIQCQVDSQVTMMFWYRQQPGQSLTLIATANQGSEATYESGFVIDKFPISRPNLTFSTLTVSNMSPEDSSIYLCSVEGGYGYTFGSGTRLTVV.

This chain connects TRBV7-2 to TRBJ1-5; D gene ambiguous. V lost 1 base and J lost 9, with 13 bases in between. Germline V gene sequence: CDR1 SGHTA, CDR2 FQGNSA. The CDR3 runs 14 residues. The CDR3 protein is CASSLGGGPSPQHF. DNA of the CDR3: TGTGCCAGCAGCTTAGGGGGAGGACCCTCGCCCCAGCATTTT.

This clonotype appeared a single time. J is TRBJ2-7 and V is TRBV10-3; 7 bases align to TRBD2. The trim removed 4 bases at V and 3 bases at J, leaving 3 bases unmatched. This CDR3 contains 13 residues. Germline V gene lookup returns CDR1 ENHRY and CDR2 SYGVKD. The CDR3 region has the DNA TGTGCCATCAGTGTCGGGACTAACTACGAGCAGTACTTC. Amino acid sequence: CAISVGTNYEQYF.

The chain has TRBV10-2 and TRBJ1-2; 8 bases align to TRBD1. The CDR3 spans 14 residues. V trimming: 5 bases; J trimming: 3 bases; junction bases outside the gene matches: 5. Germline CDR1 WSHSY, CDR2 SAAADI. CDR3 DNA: TGCGCCAGCAGTTTAGGGACAGGATACTATGGCTACACCTTC. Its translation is CASSLGTGYYGYTF.

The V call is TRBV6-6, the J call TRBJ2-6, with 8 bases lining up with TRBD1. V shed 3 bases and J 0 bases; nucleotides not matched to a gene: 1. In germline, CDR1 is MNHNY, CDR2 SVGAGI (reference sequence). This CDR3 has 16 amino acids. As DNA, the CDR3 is TGTGCCAGCAGTTATGGGACAGGCTCTGGGGCCAACGTCCTGACTTTC. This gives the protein CASSYGTGSGANVLTF.

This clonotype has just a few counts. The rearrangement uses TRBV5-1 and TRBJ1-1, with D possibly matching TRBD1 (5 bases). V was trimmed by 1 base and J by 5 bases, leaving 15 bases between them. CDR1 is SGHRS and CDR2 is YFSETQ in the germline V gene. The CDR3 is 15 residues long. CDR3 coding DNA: TGCGCCAGCAGCTTGCCTAGGCAGGGTGGAACTGAAGCTTTCTTT. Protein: CASSLPRQGGTEAFF.

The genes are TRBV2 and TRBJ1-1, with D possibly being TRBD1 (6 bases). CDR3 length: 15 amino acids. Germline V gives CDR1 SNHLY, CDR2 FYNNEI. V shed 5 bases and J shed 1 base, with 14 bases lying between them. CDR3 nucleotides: TGTGCCAGCAGTAATCTGACAGGAACGAACACTGAAGCTTTCTTT. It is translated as CASSNLTGTNTEAFF.

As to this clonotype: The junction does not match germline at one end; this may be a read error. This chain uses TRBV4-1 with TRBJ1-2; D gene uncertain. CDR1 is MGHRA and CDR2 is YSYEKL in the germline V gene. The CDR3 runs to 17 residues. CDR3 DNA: TGCACCAGCAGCCAAGGACCTGCTCAGAACCATAACTATGGCTACACCTTC. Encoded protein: CTSSQGPAQNHNYGYTF.

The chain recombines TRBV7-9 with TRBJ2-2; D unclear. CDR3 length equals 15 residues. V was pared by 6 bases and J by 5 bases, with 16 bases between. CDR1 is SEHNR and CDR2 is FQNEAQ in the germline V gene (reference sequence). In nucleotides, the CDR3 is TGTGCCAGCAGGCTAACGATGGTGAATACCGGGGAGCTGTTTTTT. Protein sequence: CASRLTMVNTGELFF.

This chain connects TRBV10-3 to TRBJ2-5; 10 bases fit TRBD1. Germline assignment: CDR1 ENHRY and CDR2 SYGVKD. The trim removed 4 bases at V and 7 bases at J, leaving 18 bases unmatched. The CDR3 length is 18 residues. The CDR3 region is CAISGGQTGTGDLGTQYF. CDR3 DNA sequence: TGTGCCATCAGTGGAGGGCAAACCGGGACAGGGGATTTGGGGACCCAGTACTTC.

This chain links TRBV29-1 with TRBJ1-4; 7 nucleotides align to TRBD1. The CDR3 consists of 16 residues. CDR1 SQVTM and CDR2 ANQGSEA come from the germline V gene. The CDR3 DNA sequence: TGCAGTGCTAGAGGCAGGGGGTTCTTGACTAATGAAAAACTGTTTTTT. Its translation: CSARGRGFLTNEKLFF.

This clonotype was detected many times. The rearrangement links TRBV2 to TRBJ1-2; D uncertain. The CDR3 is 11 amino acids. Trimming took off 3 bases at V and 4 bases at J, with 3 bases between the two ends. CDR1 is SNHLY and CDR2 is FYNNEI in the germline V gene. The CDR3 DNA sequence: TGTGCCAGCAGTGACGGCTATGGCTACACCTTC. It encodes CASSDGYGYTF.

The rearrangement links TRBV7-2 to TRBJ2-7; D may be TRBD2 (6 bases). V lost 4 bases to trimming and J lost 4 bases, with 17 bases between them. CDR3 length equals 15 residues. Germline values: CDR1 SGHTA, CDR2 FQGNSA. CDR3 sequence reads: CASSSVPGATYEQYF. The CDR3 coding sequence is TGTGCCAGCAGCTCAGTGCCGGGAGCGACTTACGAGCAGTACTTC. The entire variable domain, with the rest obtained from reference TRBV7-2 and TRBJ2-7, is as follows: GAGVSQSPSNKVTEKGKDVELRCDPISGHTALYWYRQSLGQGLEFLIYFQGNSAPDKSGLPSDRFSAERTGGSVSTLTIQRTQQEDSAVYLCASSSVPGATYEQYFGPGTRLTVT.

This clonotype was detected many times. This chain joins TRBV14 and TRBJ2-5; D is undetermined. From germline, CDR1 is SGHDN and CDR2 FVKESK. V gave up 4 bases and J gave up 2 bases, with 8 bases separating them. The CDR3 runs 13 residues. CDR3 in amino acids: CASSRAWQETQYF. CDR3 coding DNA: TGTGCCAGCAGCCGTGCGTGGCAAGAGACCCAGTACTTC.

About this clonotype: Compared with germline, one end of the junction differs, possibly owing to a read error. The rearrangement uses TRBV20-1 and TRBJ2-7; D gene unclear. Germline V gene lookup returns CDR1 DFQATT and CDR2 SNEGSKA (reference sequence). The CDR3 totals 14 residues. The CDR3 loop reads CSARAILEGYEQYF. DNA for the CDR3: TGCAGTGCTAGAGCTATCTTGGAAGGCTACGAGCAATACTTC.

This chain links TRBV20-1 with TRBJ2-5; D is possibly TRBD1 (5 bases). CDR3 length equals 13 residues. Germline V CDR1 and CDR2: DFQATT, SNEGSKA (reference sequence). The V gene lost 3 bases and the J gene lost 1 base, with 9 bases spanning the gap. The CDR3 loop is CSASVRAQETQYF. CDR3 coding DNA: TGCAGTGCTAGCGTCAGGGCCCAAGAGACCCAGTACTTC.

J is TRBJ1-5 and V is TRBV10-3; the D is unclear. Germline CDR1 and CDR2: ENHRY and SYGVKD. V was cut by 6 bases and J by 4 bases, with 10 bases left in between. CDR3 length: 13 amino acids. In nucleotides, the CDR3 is TGTGCCATCAGCCTCGTGCTTAATCAGCCCCAGCATTTT. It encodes CAISLVLNQPQHF.

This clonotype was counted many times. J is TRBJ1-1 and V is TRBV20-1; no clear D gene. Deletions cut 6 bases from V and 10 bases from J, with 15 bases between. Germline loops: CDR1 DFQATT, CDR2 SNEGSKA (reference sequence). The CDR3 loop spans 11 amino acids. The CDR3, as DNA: TGCAGTGCGGCGAATCGCGGGGTAGCTTTCTTT. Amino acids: CSAANRGVAFF.

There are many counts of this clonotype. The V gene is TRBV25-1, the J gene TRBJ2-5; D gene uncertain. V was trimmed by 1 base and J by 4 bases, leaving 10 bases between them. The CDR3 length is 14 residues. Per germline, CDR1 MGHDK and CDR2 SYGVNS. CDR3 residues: CASSEFGMGETQYF. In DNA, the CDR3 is TGTGCCAGCAGTGAATTTGGGATGGGAGAGACCCAGTACTTC. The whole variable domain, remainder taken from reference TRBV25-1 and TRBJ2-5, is EADIYQTPRYLVIGTGKKITLECSQTMGHDKMYWYQQDPGMELHLIHYSYGVNSTEKGDLSSESTVSRIRTEHFPLTLESARPSHTSQYLCASSEFGMGETQYFGPGTRLLVL.

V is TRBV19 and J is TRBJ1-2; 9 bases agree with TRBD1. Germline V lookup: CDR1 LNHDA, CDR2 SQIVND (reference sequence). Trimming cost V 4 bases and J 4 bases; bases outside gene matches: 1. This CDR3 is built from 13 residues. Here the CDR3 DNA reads TGTGCCAGTAGTACGGGACAGGGCTATGGCTACACCTTC. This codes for CASSTGQGYGYTF. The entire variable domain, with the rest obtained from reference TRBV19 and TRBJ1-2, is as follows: DGGITQSPKYLFRKEGQNVTLSCEQNLNHDAMYWYRQDPGQGLRLIYYSQIVNDFQKGDIAEGYSVSREKKESFPLTVTSAQKNPTAFYLCASSTGQGYGYTFGSGTRLTVV.

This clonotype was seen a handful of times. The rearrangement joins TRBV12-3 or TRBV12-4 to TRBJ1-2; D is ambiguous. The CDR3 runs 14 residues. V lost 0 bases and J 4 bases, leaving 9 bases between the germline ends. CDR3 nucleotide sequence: TGTGCCAGCAGTTTAGCCGGCAGCTCCTATGGCTACACCTTC. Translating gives CASSLAGSSYGYTF.

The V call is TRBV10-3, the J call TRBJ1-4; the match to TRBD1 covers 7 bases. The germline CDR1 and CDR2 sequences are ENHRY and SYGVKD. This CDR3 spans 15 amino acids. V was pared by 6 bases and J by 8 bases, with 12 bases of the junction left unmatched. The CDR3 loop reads CAISRLETGKEKLFF. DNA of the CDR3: TGTGCCATCAGCCGCCTAGAGACAGGGAAAGAAAAACTGTTTTTT.

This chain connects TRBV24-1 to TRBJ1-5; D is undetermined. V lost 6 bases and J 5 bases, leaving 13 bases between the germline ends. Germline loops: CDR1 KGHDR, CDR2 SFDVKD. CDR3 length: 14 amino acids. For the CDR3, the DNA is TGTGCCACCAGTTACCCGGCAGGAGATCAGCCCCAGCATTTT. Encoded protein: CATSYPAGDQPQHF.

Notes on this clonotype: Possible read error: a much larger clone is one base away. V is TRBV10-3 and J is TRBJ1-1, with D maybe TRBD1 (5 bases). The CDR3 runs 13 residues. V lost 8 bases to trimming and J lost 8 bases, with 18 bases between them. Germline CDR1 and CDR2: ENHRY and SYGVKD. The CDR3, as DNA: TGTGCCATCTGCCCGCCCGACAGTGCCGAAGCTTTCTTT. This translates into CAICPPDSAEAFF.

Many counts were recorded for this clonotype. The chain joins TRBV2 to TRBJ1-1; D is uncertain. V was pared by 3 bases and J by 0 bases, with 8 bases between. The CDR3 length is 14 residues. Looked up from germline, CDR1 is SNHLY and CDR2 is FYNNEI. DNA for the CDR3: TGTGCCAGCAGTGATACCGCGCTGAACACTGAAGCTTTCTTT. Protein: CASSDTALNTEAFF. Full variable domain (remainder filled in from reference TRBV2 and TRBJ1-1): EPEVTQTPSHQVTQMGQEVILRCVPISNHLYFYWYRQILGQKVEFLVSFYNNEISEKSEIFDDQFSVERPDGSNFTLKIRSTKLEDSAMYFCASSDTALNTEAFFGQGTRLTVV.